These 22 T cell receptor beta chains came from one sample sequenced in a study of immune cell composition in non-small cell lung cancer. Clones were sequenced by immunoSEQ multiplex PCR, and TCRdb holds only the in-frame ones, with some missing. The repertoire holds about 2,900 clones, with roughly four fifths as singletons. These same data were also listed under a study on CD4 T cells in lung cancer.

The specimen sequenced was lung tumor tissue. All receptors derive from a human donor with non-small cell lung cancer.

This clone showed up just a few times. CDR3 protein: CASSLVGPNGLAFF. CDR3 in DNA: TGTGCCAGCAGCTTAGTTGGGCCCAATGGATTGGCTTTCTTT. The chain carries TRBV7-9 and TRBJ1-1; the D is unclear. Trimming cost V 1 base and J 11 bases, with 17 bases left between them. The CDR3 extends over 14 amino acids. The germline V gene encodes CDR1 SEHNR and CDR2 FQNEAQ (reference sequence).

The rearrangement links TRBV5-1 to TRBJ1-1, with D tentatively TRBD1 (6 bases). The CDR3 loop spans 15 amino acids. The V and J ends lost 4 bases and 0 bases respectively, with 13 bases between them. Germline V gives CDR1 SGHRS, CDR2 YFSETQ. The CDR3 sequence is CASSLLGHMNTEAFF. The CDR3 DNA is TGCGCCAGCAGCCTTCTGGGACACATGAACACTGAAGCTTTCTTT.

This clone came up a few times. V gene TRBV5-1 combines with J gene TRBJ2-1; 10 positions agree with TRBD1. Germline V gene sequence: CDR1 SGHRS, CDR2 YFSETQ. The V gene end was trimmed by 7 bases and the J gene end by 6 bases; junction bases not matched to a gene: 4. CDR3 length equals 13 residues. The CDR3 nucleotides are TGCGCCAGCGGCCGGGACAGGGGCAATGAGCAGTTCTTC. This sequence encodes CASGRDRGNEQFF. The full variable domain, in which reference TRBV5-1 and TRBJ2-1 provide the parts outside the CDR3, is KAGVTQTPRYLIKTRGQQVTLSCSPISGHRSVSWYQQTPGQGLQFLFEYFSETQRNKGNFPGRFSGRQFSNSRSEMNVSTLELGDSALYLCASGRDRGNEQFFGPGTRLTVL.

This rearrangement joins TRBV7-9 to TRBJ1-1; TRBD1 matches at 8 bases. In germline, CDR1 is SEHNR, CDR2 FQNEAQ (reference sequence). The ends lost 3 bases at V and 6 bases at J; junction bases unmatched: 6. This CDR3 is built from 14 residues. CDR3 nucleotides: TGTGCCAGCAGCTTGGACAGGGCATCGGCTGAAGCTTTCTTT. Encoded protein: CASSLDRASAEAFF.

The chain has TRBV11-3 and TRBJ2-1; 8 bases map to TRBD2. The CDR3 is made up of 16 amino acids. With V trimmed by 5 bases and J by 4 bases, 10 bases remained unmatched. Germline V gene lookup returns CDR1 SGHNT and CDR2 YENEEA. The CDR3 region is CASSRGGTRTYNEQFF. The CDR3 DNA sequence: TGTGCCAGCAGCCGAGGTGGGACTAGAACGTACAATGAGCAGTTCTTC.

The genes are TRBV6-4 and TRBJ1-1; 7 bases agree with TRBD1. V dropped 5 bases and J dropped 5; count of bases not matched to a gene: 8. The CDR3 consists of 14 residues. Germline CDR1 reads MRHNA; CDR2 reads SNTAGT. The CDR3 nucleotides read TGTGCCAGCAGTCCACAGGGGTTTGGGACTGAAGCTTTCTTT. Residues: CASSPQGFGTEAFF.

This clone showed up just once. The chain has TRBV7-2 and TRBJ1-2; D call uncertain. The CDR3 is made up of 14 amino acids. Per the germline V gene, CDR1 is SGHTA and CDR2 is FQGNSA. Trimming left V 2 bases short and J 0 bases short, with 7 bases between. CDR3 region: CASSLTEANYGYTF. Here the CDR3 DNA reads TGTGCCAGCAGCTTAACTGAAGCTAACTATGGCTACACCTTC.

This chain joins TRBV4-2 and TRBJ1-1; D remains ambiguous. V was clipped by 0 bases and J by 4 bases, with 15 bases between them. The CDR3 is 16 residues long. CDR1 is LGHNA, CDR2 YNFKEQ, per germline. The DNA for the CDR3 is TGTGCCAGCAGCCAAGATTGGCGCTTAGAGGGCACTGAAGCTTTCTTT. Translated: CASSQDWRLEGTEAFF.

As regards this clone: Germline is not matched at one junction end, which may reflect a read error. CDR3 bases: TGTGCTAGCAGCTTAGGACTAGCGAACAATGAGCAGTTCTTC. Its protein is CASSLGLANNEQFF. The chain recombines TRBV7-7 with TRBJ2-1; 9 bases fit TRBD2. The CDR3 contains 14 residues. CDR1 SSHAT and CDR2 FNYEAQ come from the germline V gene (reference sequence).

J is TRBJ2-2 and V is TRBV5-6; TRBD2 agrees at 11 bases. CDR1 is SGHDT, CDR2 YYEEEE, per germline. The junction had 5 bases not matched to a gene; V was cut back by 5 bases and J by 2 bases. The CDR3 totals 16 residues. CDR3 sequence: CASSGTSGLNTGELFF. The CDR3 DNA sequence: TGTGCCAGCAGTGGGACTAGCGGACTAAACACCGGGGAGCTGTTTTTT.

This clone has just one count. The chain uses TRBV19 and TRBJ1-5; 9 positions match TRBD1. V gave up 7 bases and J gave up 0 bases; unmatched junction bases: 4. Germline V gives CDR1 LNHDA, CDR2 SQIVND (reference sequence). The CDR3 contains 15 residues. This CDR3 reads CASTDRGYSNQPQHF. The CDR3 DNA sequence: TGTGCCAGTACGGACAGGGGATATAGCAATCAGCCCCAGCATTTT.

The V gene is TRBV4-3, the J gene TRBJ1-5; no clear D. This CDR3 region has 15 residues. V lost 4 bases and J 2 bases, leaving 12 bases between the germline ends. Germline values: CDR1 LGHNA, CDR2 YSLEER. The chain's CDR3 is CASSRELGGNQPQHF. CDR3 coding DNA: TGCGCCAGCAGCCGAGAATTGGGAGGCAATCAGCCCCAGCATTTT.

The CDR3 is CASSVGFGGLAGAGEQYF. In DNA form, the CDR3 reads TGTGCCAGCAGCGTAGGGTTCGGAGGACTAGCGGGAGCGGGCGAGCAGTACTTC. The V and J genes are TRBV9 and TRBJ2-7; 13 nucleotides match TRBD2. After removal of 0 bases from V and 6 bases from J, the junction contained 12 bases not matched to a gene. Germline V lookup: CDR1 SGDLS, CDR2 YYNGEE. The CDR3 has 18 amino acids.

The chain joins TRBV9 to TRBJ1-2, with 7 bases that match TRBD1. Trimming took 3 bases from V and 4 from J; bases not matched to a gene: 9. CDR3 length equals 15 residues. Germline V lookup: CDR1 SGDLS, CDR2 YYNGEE. CDR3 bases: TGTGCCAGCAGCGGGGGGGACAGAGACTTCTATGGCTACACCTTC. The encoded protein is CASSGGDRDFYGYTF.

The rearrangement joins TRBV11-2 to TRBJ2-7, with TRBD1 matching 7 bases. This CDR3 has 16 amino acids. V shed 1 base, J shed 2 bases, and the junction held 8 bases outside the gene matches. Germline V gene lookup returns CDR1 SGHAT and CDR2 FQNNGV. CDR3 in DNA: TGTGCCAGCAGCTTAGCTCCAGGGGGTCCCGCCTACGAGCAGTACTTC. This sequence encodes CASSLAPGGPAYEQYF.

This clone counts as large. The V call is TRBV9, the J call TRBJ1-6; D ambiguous. This CDR3 region has 13 residues. Looked up from germline, CDR1 is SGDLS and CDR2 is YYNGEE. Trimming took 0 bases from V and 7 from J, leaving 5 bases between them. The CDR3 protein is CASSVGRNSPLHF. CDR3 DNA sequence: TGTGCCAGCAGCGTAGGGAGGAATTCACCCCTCCACTTT.

The V gene is TRBV6-5, the J gene TRBJ1-1; a possible D gene is TRBD1 (6 bases). V dropped 2 bases and J dropped 8 bases, with 18 bases sitting between them. CDR1 and CDR2 from the germline V gene are MNHEY and SVGAGI. The CDR3 contains 15 residues. This CDR3 reads CASSYGGQALPEAFF. In DNA form, the CDR3 reads TGTGCCAGCAGTTACGGGGGCCAAGCGTTGCCGGAAGCTTTCTTT.

This chain connects TRBV7-9 to TRBJ2-2, with a tentative D call TRBD2 (6 bases). CDR1 and CDR2 from the germline V gene are SEHNR and FQNEAQ (reference sequence). Deletions cut 0 bases from V and 4 bases from J, with 9 bases between. The CDR3 runs 15 residues. The CDR3 region has the DNA TGTGCCAGCAGCTTAGCTGGAGGGATCACCGGGGAGCTGTTTTTT. Its translation is CASSLAGGITGELFF. Using reference TRBV7-9 and TRBJ2-2 for the parts outside the CDR3, the full variable domain is DTGVSQNPRHKITKRGQNVTFRCDPISEHNRLYWYRQTLGQGPEFLTYFQNEAQLEKSRLLSDRFSAERPKGSFSTLEIQRTEQGDSAMYLCASSLAGGITGELFFGEGSRLTVL.

The chain has TRBV28 and TRBJ1-2; no firm D call. Deletions cut 6 bases from V and 2 bases from J, with 7 bases between. Per germline, CDR1 MDHEN and CDR2 SYDVKM. CDR3 length: 12 residues. CDR3 loop: CASSEANYGYTF. The CDR3, as DNA: TGTGCCAGCAGCGAGGCCAACTATGGCTACACCTTC.

This clone turned up a few times. The chain carries TRBV28 and TRBJ2-3; perhaps TRBD2 as D (5 bases). The V end lost 10 bases, the J end lost 1 base, and 9 bases lay between the germline ends. This CDR3 has 12 residues. The V gene's germline CDR1 is MDHEN and CDR2 SYDVKM. This chain's CDR3 is CATDGGTDTQYF. CDR3 sequence (DNA): TGTGCCACCGACGGGGGCACAGATACGCAGTATTTT.

The rearrangement links TRBV4-2 to TRBJ2-3; 9 bases align to TRBD2. The CDR3 runs to 16 residues. The V segment lost 1 base and the J segment 2 bases; nucleotides outside the gene matches: 4. Looked up from germline, CDR1 is LGHNA and CDR2 is YNFKEQ. The CDR3 sequence is CASSQAAGGLTDTQYF. The CDR3 region has the DNA TGTGCCAGCAGCCAAGCAGCGGGGGGCCTCACAGATACGCAGTATTTT.

This clone was found once. The genes are TRBV28 and TRBJ1-5, with 10 bases matching TRBD1. The CDR3 has 15 amino acids. J was trimmed by 7 bases and V by 5 bases; bases with no gene match: 8. From germline, CDR1 is MDHEN and CDR2 SYDVKM. Written as DNA, the CDR3 is TGTGCCAGCAGTGCCTCCGGGACAGGGGCCCAGCCCCAGCATTTT. It specifies CASSASGTGAQPQHF.